This T cell receptor beta chain was found in a study of cytomegalovirus exposure and HLA in healthy donors. Study conclusions and caveats: Later examination showed HLA-associated TCR beta chains had greater clonal expansion than equally common others.

The PCR employed 60 Vbeta primers together with 13 Jbeta primers. Profiled with immunoSEQ multiplex PCR; TCRdb holds only in-frame clones, not every one. Among about 170,000 clones listed, 82% were seen once. The J segment lost 4 bases and the V segment lost 2 bases, leaving 10 bases of the junction unmatched. The CDR3 runs 18 residues. Germline V gene data show CDR1 as KGHSH and CDR2 as LQKENI. As for this clone: What it binds is not known.

Material: PBMCs. The clonotype originates from a male donor in good health and CMV-seronegative. The chain carries TRBV18 and TRBJ1-5, with 11 bases fitting TRBD1. In DNA, the CDR3 is TGTGCCAGCTCACCAGTCTCCGGGACAGGGGGGTTTAATCAGCCCCAGCATTTT. This encodes CASSPVSGTGGFNQPQHF.